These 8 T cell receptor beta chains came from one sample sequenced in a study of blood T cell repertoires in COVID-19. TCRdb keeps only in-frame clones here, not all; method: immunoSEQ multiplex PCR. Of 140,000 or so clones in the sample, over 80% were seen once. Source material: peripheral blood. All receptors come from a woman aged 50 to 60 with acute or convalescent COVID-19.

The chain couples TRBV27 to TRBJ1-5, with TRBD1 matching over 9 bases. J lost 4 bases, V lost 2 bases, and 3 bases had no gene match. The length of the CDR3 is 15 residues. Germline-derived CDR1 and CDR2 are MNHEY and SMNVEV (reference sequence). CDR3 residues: CASSLTTGGNQPQHF. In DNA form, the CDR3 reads TGTGCCAGCAGTTTAACGACAGGGGGAAATCAGCCCCAGCATTTT.

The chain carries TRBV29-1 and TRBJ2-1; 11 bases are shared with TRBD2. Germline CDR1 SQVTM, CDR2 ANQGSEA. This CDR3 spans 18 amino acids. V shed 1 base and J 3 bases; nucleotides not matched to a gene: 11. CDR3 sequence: CSVEGGRLAGLYYNEQFF. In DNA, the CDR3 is TGCAGCGTTGAAGGGGGTCGACTAGCGGGGTTGTACTACAATGAGCAGTTCTTC.

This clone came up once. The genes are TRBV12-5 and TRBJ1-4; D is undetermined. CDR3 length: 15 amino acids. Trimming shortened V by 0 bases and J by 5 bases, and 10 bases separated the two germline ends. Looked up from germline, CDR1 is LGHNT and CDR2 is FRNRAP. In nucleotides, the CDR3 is TGTGCTAGTGGTTTGGTTGGCAGGCAGAATGAAAAACTGTTTTTT. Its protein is CASGLVGRQNEKLFF.

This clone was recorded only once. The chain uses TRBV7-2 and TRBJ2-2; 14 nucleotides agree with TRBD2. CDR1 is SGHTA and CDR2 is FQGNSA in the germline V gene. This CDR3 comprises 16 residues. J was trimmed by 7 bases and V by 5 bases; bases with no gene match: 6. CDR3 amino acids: CASSPRLAGGRGELFF. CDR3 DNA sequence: TGTGCCAGCAGCCCTCGACTAGCGGGGGGGCGCGGGGAGCTGTTTTTT.

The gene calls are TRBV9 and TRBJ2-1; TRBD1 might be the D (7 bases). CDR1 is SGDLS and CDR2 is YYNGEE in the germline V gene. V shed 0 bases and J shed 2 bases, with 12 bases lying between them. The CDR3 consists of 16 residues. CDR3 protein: CASSVGRRGPYNEQFF. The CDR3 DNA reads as TGTGCCAGCAGCGTAGGGAGGAGGGGGCCCTACAATGAGCAGTTCTTC.

CDR3 nucleotide sequence: TGTGCCTGGAGAGGCCGAACAGGAGCCACTCCCCAAGAGACCCAGTACTTC. The encoded protein is CAWRGRTGATPQETQYF. The chain is built from TRBV30 and TRBJ2-5; a possible D gene is TRBD1 (5 bases). There are 17 residues in the CDR3. V dropped 3 bases and J dropped 1 base, with 21 bases sitting between them. Germline lookup yields CDR1 GTSNPN and CDR2 SVGIG (reference sequence).

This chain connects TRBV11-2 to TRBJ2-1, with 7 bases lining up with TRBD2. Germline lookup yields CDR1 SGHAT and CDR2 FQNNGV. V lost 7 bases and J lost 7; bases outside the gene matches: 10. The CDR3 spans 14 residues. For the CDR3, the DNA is TGTGCCAGCACCCGTGGGGGGGTCTGGAATGAGCAGTTCTTC. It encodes CASTRGGVWNEQFF.

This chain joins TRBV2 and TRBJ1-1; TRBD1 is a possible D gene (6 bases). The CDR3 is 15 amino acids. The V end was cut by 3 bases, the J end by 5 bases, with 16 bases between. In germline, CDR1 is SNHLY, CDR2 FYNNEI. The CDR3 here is CASSDPGQQATEAFF. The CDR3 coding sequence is TGTGCCAGCAGTGATCCCGGACAGCAGGCGACTGAAGCTTTCTTT. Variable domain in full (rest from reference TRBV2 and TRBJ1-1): EPEVTQTPSHQVTQMGQEVILRCVPISNHLYFYWYRQILGQKVEFLVSFYNNEISEKSEIFDDQFSVERPDGSNFTLKIRSTKLEDSAMYFCASSDPGQQATEAFFGQGTRLTVV.